This T cell receptor (beta chain) was sequenced during a study of beta chain features in type 1 diabetes. General study points: Moderate but significant shortening of TCRB CDR3s was recorded in all four CD4+ subsets from Type 1 diabetes patients. There was no resolution here of whether HLA type influences TCRB rearrangement.

All of the isolated RNA was reverse transcribed, so expressed TCRB transcripts were sequenced. TCRdb's copy holds only in-frame clones and misses some; the assay was immunoSEQ multiplex PCR. The sample yields 350,000 to 400,000 clones, around 12% seen once. V was pared by 0 bases and J by 4 bases, with 9 bases of the junction left unmatched. The CDR3 is 17 residues long. Germline-derived CDR1 and CDR2 are SGDLS and YYNGEE. Of note for this clone: Its antigen remains unidentified.

Sequenced: naive CD4+ T cells from blood. This TCR came from a woman aged 18 to 35 with type 1 diabetes. The rearrangement joins TRBV9 to TRBJ2-3; TRBD2 matches 9 bases. DNA of the CDR3: TGTGCCAGCAGCGTAGTCGGGACTAGCATTTACGCAGATACGCAGTATTTT. Its translation is CASSVVGTSIYADTQYF. Together with reference TRBV9 and TRBJ2-3, the CDR3 gives the full variable domain: DSGVTQTPKHLITATGQRVTLRCSPRSGDLSVYWYQQSLDQGLQFLIQYYNGEERAKGNILERFSAQQFPDLHSELNLSSLELGDSALYFCASSVVGTSIYADTQYFGPGTRLTVL.